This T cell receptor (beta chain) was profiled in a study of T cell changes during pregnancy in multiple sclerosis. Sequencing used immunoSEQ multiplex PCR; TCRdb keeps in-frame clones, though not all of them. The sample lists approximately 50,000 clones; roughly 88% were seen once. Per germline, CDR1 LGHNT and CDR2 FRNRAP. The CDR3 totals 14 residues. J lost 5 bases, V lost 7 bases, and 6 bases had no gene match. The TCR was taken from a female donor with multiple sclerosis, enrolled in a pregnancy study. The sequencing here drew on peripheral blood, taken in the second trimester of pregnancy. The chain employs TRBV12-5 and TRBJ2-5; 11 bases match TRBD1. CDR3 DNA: TGTGCTAGTGCCCGGACAGGGGGCTACGAGACCCAGTACTTC. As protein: CASARTGGYETQYF.